A selection of T cell receptor beta chains follows, all from one sample in a study of post-analysis software for immune sequencing data. TCRdb re-called the PCR reads with MiXCR, one entry per CDR3 protein. The sample lists 820,000 or so distinct CDR3 sequences; around 50% were seen once. The sequencing input was blood. All receptors come from a girl aged 10-17 years with multiple sclerosis. Each CDR3 is given with its conserved first and last residue. The D gene is left open where the match is weak. Clone sizes are given selectively: once, few, many, or a class where the clone is expanded.

d_call	v_call	clone_size	j_call	cdr3_aa
NA	TRBV20-1	NA	TRBJ2-7	CSARDQLGRPDYEQYF
NA	TRBV20-1	NA	TRBJ2-1	CSAAGGPVYNEQFF
NA	TRBV27	NA	TRBJ1-2	CASSPSGGLVYGYTF
NA	TRBV5-1	few	TRBJ1-2	CASSFAGAVGYTF
TRBD2	TRBV29-1	NA	TRBJ2-3	CSSLGTSGGVTQYF
NA	TRBV29-1	NA	NA	CSVGEWSEQYF
NA	TRBV12-3/TRBV12-4	once	TRBJ2-3	CASSFSHSTDTQYF
TRBD1	TRBV15	NA	TRBJ1-2	CATSSPSLRDSGRHYGYTF
NA	TRBV7-2	NA	TRBJ2-7	CASSFIGQTYEQYF
NA	TRBV9	NA	TRBJ1-2	CASSVGSGYTF
NA	TRBV9	NA	TRBJ2-1	CASSGAANEQFF
NA	TRBV5-1	few	TRBJ2-2	CASSFLEGAGGELFF
NA	TRBV20-1	NA	TRBJ2-3	CSARDPYSTDTQYF
TRBD1	TRBV29-1	few	TRBJ1-2	CSVGKAGQATNYGYTF
NA	TRBV3-1	NA	TRBJ2-5	CASRYYYQETQYF
NA	TRBV4-1	NA	TRBJ2-1	CASSQWQGPLNEQFF
TRBD2	TRBV10-3	NA	TRBJ2-6	CAIRGAGSGANVLTF
NA	TRBV20-1	once	TRBJ2-7	CSARDLSSREAQYF
TRBD1	TRBV5-1	many	TRBJ2-5	CASSPGTGQETQYF
TRBD2	TRBV29-1	NA	TRBJ2-7	CSVGILAGGDEQYF
NA	TRBV11-2	NA	TRBJ2-3	CASSSYFVGQRKDTQYF
NA	TRBV6-1	NA	TRBJ2-3	CASSELGGSDTQYF
NA	TRBV7-8	NA	TRBJ2-7	CASSLQHTYEQYF
TRBD2	TRBV20-1	few	TRBJ2-3	CSASIAGGLSDTQYF
NA	TRBV10-3	NA	TRBJ2-5	CAIRGSIQETQYF
NA	TRBV12-3/TRBV12-4	once	TRBJ1-1	CASSLGGAGNTEAFF
TRBD2	TRBV14	NA	TRBJ2-7	CASSPLTSGSYSYNEQYF
TRBD2	TRBV7-9	NA	TRBJ2-1	CASSFTSVRNEQFF
NA	TRBV7-2	NA	TRBJ1-4	CASSLAGPTTNEKLFF
NA	TRBV28	NA	TRBJ2-3	CASSLGGAKISTDTQYF
NA	TRBV6-1	NA	TRBJ2-1	CASSSPGSGPSVWSEQFF
NA	TRBV5-1	NA	TRBJ2-5	CASSLEPTGIKETQYF
NA	TRBV5-1	NA	TRBJ1-4	CASSLEGRNEKLFF
TRBD1	TRBV5-6	few	TRBJ2-1	CASSLWVGTGYNEQFF
NA	TRBV12-3/TRBV12-4	NA	TRBJ2-4	CASSSQGNIEEQYF
NA	TRBV4-1	NA	TRBJ2-1	CASSQAPRGSTSYNEQFF